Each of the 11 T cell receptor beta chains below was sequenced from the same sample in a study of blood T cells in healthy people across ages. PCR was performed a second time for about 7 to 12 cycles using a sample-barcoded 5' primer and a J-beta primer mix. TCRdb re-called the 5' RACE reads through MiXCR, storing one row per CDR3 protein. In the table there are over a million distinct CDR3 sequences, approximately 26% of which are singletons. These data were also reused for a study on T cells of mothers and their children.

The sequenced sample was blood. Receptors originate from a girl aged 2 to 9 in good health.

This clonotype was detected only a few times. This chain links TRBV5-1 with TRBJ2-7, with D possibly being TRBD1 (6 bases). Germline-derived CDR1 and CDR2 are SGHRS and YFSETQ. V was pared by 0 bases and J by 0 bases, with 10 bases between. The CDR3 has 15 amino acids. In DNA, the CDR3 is TGCGCCAGCAGCTTGGAGGGCAGGGGCTCCTACGAGCAGTACTTC. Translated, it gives CASSLEGRGSYEQYF.

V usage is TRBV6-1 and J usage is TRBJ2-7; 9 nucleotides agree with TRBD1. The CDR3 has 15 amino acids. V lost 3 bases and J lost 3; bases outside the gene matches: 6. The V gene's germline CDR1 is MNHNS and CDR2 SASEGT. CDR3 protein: CASSEDGTGYYEQYF. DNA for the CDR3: TGTGCCAGCAGTGAGGATGGGACAGGGTACTACGAGCAGTACTTC.

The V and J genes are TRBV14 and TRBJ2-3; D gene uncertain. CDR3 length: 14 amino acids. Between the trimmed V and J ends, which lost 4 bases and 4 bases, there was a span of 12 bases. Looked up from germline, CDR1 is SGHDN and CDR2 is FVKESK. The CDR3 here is CASSRETAADTQYF. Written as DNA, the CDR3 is TGTGCCAGCAGCCGAGAGACGGCAGCAGATACGCAGTATTTT.

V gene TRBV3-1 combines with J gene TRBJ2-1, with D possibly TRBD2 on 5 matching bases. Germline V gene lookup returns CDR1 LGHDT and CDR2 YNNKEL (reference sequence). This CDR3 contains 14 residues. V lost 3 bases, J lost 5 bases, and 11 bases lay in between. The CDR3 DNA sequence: TGTGCCAGCAGCCAGGTGACTATCCACAATGAGCAGTTCTTC. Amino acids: CASSQVTIHNEQFF.

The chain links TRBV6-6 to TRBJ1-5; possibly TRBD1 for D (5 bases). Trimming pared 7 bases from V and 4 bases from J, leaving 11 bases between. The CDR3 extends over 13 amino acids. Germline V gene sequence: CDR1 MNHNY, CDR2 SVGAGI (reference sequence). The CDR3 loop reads CASIGAQNQPQHF. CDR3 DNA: TGTGCCAGCATCGGGGCACAAAATCAGCCCCAGCATTTT.

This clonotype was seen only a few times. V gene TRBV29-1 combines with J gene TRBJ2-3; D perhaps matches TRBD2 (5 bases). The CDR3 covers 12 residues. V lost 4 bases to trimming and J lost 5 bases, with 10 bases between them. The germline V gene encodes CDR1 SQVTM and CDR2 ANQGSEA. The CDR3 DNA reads TGCAGCGTTGGGTTTGAGGGAGATACGCAGTATTTT. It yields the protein CSVGFEGDTQYF.

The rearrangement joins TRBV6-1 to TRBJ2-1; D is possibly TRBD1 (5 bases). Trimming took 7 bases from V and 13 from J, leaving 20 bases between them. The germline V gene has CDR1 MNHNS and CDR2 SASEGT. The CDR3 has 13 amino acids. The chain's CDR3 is CASIFVAGQLQFF. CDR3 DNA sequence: TGTGCCAGCATTTTTGTGGCAGGGCAACTCCAGTTCTTC.

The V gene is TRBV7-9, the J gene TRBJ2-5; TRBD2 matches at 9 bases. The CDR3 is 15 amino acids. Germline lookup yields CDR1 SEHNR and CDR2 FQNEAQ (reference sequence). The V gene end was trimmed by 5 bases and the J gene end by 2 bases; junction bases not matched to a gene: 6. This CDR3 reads CASSRLAGWQETQYF. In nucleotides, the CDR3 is TGTGCCAGCAGCCGTCTAGCGGGGTGGCAAGAGACCCAGTACTTC.

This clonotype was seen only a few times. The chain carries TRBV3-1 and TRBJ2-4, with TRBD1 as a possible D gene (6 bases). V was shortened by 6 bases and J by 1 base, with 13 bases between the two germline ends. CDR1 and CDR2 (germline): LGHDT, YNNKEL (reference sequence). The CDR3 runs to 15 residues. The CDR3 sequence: CASSPTGSAKNIQYF. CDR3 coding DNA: TGTGCCAGCAGTCCTACAGGGTCGGCCAAAAACATTCAGTACTTC.

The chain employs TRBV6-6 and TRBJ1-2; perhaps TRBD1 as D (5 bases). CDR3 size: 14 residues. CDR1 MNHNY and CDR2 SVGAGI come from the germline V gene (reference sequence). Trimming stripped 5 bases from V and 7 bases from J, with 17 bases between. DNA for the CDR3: TGTGCCAGCAGTGAGAGGTTGGGGGTTGGTGGCTACACCTTC. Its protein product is CASSERLGVGGYTF.

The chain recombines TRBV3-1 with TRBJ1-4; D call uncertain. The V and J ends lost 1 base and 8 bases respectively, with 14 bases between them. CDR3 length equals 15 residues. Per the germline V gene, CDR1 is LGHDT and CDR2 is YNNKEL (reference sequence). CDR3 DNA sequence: TGTGCCAGCAGCCAAGGGAGGTCTTCGGGGGAAAAACTGTTTTTT. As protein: CASSQGRSSGEKLFF. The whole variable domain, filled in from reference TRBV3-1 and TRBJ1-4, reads DTAVSQTPKYLVTQMGNDKSIKCEQNLGHDTMYWYKQDSKKFLKIMFSYNNKELIINETVPNRFSPKSPDKAHLNLHINSLELGDSAVYFCASSQGRSSGEKLFFGSGTQLSVL.